This T cell receptor (beta chain) comes out of a study of T cells in localized non-small cell lung cancer (TCRdb year 2020). Study-level background: The study analyzed T cell repertoires of under 250 early-stage NSCLC patients, comparing tumors and uninvolved tumor-adjacent lungs. The cohort consisted of approximately 240 treatment-naive NSCLC patients whose localized lung tumors had been resected. Of the NSCLC patients, 120 to 150 were male and approximately 110 were female, and the mean age was approximately 69 years. What the authors observed across the whole study: Because of the exploratory design, TCR variables were selected using unadjusted p-values without false-discovery rate correction. A median of about 53 of the top 100 tumor clones were detected in paired uninvolved adjacent lung, and 28 of these tumor clones were also found among the top 100 clones of the paired uninvolved adjacent lung. Uninvolved tumor-adjacent lung showed the highest T cell clonality, higher than tumor, which suggests more focused antigenic responses in the adjacent lung. Higher blood T cell density associated with longer overall survival, while higher adjacent-lung clonality associated with shorter survival. Because multi-region tumor sequencing was not performed, intratumor heterogeneity could not be ruled out.

As to this clone: What antigen it recognizes has not been identified. Within one base of it there is no much larger clone, and no base qualities were kept.

At diagnosis, tumor, uninvolved tumor-adjacent lung and peripheral blood were collected and then preserved as a mix of FFPE and fresh-frozen material. Blood samples were analyzed as peripheral blood mononuclear cells for TCR repertoire profiling. Trimming costs V 7 bases and J 2 bases, and their ends lie 17 bases apart. The cysteine opens and the phenylalanine closes a CDR3 of 15 amino acids. CDR3 DNA is the only sequence kept; it has 45 bases, read in frame from the first base. Based on the germline V gene, the CDR1 and CDR2 sequences are MNHNS and SASEGT. The immunoSEQ Assay was used to sequence TCR beta CDR3 regions from DNA. The paper's processing steps were these. To compute T cell density, TCR beta template counts were normalized to usable DNA, which was estimated by amplifying housekeeping genes. Richness was estimated using the preseqR package, with extrapolation to 400,000 templates for PBMC samples and to 120,000 templates for tissue samples. Clonality was defined as one minus Pielou's evenness. Differential abundance testing on productive amino-acid clonotypes, with a minimum total count of 5 and an alpha of 0.1, was used to identify tissue-enriched TCRs. The Jaccard Index and the Morisita Overlap Index were used to quantify repertoire overlap between compartments. TCR beta CDR3s were clustered by GLIPH together with public tetramer-defined viral CDR3s, and at least three viral sequences plus V-gene enrichment were required for viral motifs. As stored in TCRdb, this immuneACCESS dataset retains in-frame rearrangements with V and J assigned. A fraction of the clones does not appear; measured against another copy, unresolved V genes explain less than half of the discrepancy, and the remainder lacks a known reason. V and J calls and clone size are those listed in that table; D and trimming were worked out from the DNA. The sample records around 79,000 clones, roughly 80% of which are singletons. Of the sample, 15% to 20% is held by the ten largest clones.

The sample was PBMCs, taken before any cancer treatment. This clonotype originated in a man aged 40 to 69 with stage II squamous cell lung carcinoma. The chain is encoded by TRBV6-1 joined to TRBJ1-2; the D region possibly corresponds to TRBD1 (5 bases align). The DNA sequence is TGTGCCAGCAAAGGTGCTGGGGGAGCCAACTATGGCTACACCTTC. The resulting protein is CASKGAGGANYGYTF.